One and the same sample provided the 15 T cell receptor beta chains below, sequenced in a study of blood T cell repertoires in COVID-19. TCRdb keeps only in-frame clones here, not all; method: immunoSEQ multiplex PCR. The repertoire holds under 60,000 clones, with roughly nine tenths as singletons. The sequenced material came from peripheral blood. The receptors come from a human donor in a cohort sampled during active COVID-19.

In DNA, the CDR3 is TGTGCCAGCAGGGGGAGCGGGAGAGGCCAAGAGACCCAGTACTTC. Translation: CASRGSGRGQETQYF. The rearrangement uses TRBV6-6 and TRBJ2-5, with 8 nucleotides matching TRBD2. This CDR3 has 15 residues. CDR1 and CDR2 (germline): MNHNY, SVGAGI (reference sequence). Trimming removed 6 bases from V and 1 base from J; junction bases left unmatched: 7.

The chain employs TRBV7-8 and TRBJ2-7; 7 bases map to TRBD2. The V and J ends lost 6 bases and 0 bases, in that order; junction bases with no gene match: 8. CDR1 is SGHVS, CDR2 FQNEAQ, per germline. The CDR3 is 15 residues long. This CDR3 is CASRGGDYLSYEQYV. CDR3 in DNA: TGTGCCAGCAGGGGGGGGGACTACCTCTCCTACGAGCAGTACGTC.

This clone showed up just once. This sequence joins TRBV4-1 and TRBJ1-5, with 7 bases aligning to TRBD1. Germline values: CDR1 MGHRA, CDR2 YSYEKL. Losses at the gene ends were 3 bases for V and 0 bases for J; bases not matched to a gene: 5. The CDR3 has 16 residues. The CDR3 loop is CASSHGRGYSNQPQHF. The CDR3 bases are TGCGCCAGCAGCCACGGCAGGGGGTATAGCAATCAGCCCCAGCATTTT.

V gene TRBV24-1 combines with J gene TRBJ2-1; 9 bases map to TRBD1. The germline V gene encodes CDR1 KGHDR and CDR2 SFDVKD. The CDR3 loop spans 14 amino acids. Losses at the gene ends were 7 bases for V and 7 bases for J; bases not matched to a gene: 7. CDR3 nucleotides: TGTGCCACCAGAGGGACAGGGAGGGAAAATGAGCAGTTCTTC. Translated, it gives CATRGTGRENEQFF.

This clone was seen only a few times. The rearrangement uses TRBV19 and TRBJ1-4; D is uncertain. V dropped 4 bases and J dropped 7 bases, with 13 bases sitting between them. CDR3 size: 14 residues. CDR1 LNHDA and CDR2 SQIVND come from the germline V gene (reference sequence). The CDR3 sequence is CASSTGREGEKLFF. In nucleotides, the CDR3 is TGTGCCAGTAGTACCGGGAGGGAGGGTGAAAAACTGTTTTTT.

CDR3 in amino acids: CASSYFSTGGDYEQYF. The CDR3 DNA follows: TGCGCCAGCAGCTACTTCTCGACAGGGGGCGATTACGAGCAGTACTTC. This chain uses TRBV5-1 with TRBJ2-7, with 10 bases fitting TRBD1. Germline V gene lookup returns CDR1 SGHRS and CDR2 YFSETQ. After removal of 3 bases from V and 4 bases from J, the junction contained 10 bases not matched to a gene. The CDR3 is made up of 16 amino acids.

This CDR3 is CASSEGTGGVNTEAFF. The CDR3 DNA follows: TGTGCCAGCAGCGAGGGGACAGGGGGGGTGAACACTGAAGCTTTCTTT. V usage is TRBV7-9 and J usage is TRBJ1-1, with 11 bases aligning to TRBD1. Germline CDR1 SEHNR, CDR2 FQNEAQ (reference sequence). The ends lost 5 bases at V and 0 bases at J; junction bases unmatched: 5. CDR3 length: 16 amino acids.

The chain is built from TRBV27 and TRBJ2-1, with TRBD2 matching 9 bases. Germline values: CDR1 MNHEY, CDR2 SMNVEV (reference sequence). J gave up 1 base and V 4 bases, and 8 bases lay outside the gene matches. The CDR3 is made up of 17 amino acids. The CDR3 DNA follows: TGTGCCAGCAGTTCCCCGGTAGCGGGAGTGTCCTACAATGAGCAGTTCTTC. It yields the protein CASSSPVAGVSYNEQFF.

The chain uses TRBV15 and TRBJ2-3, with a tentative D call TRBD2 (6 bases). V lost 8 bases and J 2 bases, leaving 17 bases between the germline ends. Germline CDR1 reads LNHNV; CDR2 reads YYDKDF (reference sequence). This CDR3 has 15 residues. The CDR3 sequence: CATHRGLSTTDTQYF. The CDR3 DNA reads TGTGCCACCCACCGGGGACTCTCAACCACAGATACGCAGTATTTT.

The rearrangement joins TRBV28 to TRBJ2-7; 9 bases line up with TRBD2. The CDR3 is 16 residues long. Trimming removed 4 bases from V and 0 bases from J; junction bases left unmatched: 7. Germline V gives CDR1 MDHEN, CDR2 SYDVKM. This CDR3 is CASSSQGSGGSYEQYV. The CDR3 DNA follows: TGTGCCAGCAGTTCTCAGGGTAGCGGGGGCTCCTACGAGCAGTACGTC.

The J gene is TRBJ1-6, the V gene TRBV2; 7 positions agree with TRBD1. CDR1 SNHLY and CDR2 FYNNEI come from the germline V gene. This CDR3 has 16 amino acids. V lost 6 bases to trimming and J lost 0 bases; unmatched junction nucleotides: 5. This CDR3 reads CASSLQGSSYNSPLHF. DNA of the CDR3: TGTGCCAGCAGCTTACAGGGGAGCTCCTATAATTCACCCCTCCACTTT.

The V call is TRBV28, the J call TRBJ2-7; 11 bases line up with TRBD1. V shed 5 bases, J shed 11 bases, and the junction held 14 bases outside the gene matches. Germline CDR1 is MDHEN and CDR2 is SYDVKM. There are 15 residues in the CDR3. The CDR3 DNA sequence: TGTGCCAGCAGTCCGTCAGGGACAGGGGGGCACCTTGAGTACGTC. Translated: CASSPSGTGGHLEYV.

CDR3 nucleotides: TGCGCCAGCAGCTTACAGGGTTCGCCGACCGGGGAGCTGTTTTTT. Amino acid sequence: CASSLQGSPTGELFF. The chain has TRBV5-1 and TRBJ2-2, with D possibly TRBD1 on 6 matching bases. The CDR3 totals 15 residues. V lost 2 bases and J 5 bases, leaving 13 bases between the germline ends. In germline, CDR1 is SGHRS, CDR2 YFSETQ.

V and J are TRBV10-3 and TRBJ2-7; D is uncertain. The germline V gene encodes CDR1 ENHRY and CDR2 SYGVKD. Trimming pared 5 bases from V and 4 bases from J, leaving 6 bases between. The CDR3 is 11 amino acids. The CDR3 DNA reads TGTGCCATCAGTCCCCTATACGAGCAGTACTTC. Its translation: CAISPLYEQYF.

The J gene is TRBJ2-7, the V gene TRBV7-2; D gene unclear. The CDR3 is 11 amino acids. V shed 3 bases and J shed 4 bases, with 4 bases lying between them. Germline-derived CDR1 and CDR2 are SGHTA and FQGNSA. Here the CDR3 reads CASSFLYEQYF. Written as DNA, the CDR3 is TGTGCCAGCAGCTTCCTTTACGAGCAGTACTTC.